The 10 T cell receptor beta chains listed next were all sequenced from one sample in a study of shared clonotypes between healthy human individuals (TCRdb year 2020). Library creation used the immunoSEQ multiplex PCR assay. Drawn from immuneACCESS, this table holds only the in-frame rearrangements with V and J called that TCRdb kept. Clones are partly lost; checked studies trace under half to an unresolved V gene and leave the rest unexplained. The sample data list 2 million to 3 million clones, and 93% of these were observed just once. The ten largest account for approximately 0.37% of the sample. What was sequenced was naive CD4+ T cells from PBMCs. The cell subset or site label, as the study defines it: CD45RA+ positively selected. The receptors stem from a man between 18 and 29 years old in good health. Some clones in this sample may be carry-over from other donors' samples.

CDR3 nucleotide sequence: TGCGCCAGCAATCGGGTTCCTGGAAACACCATATATTTT. It codes for CASNRVPGNTIYF. The chain is built from TRBV10-1 and TRBJ1-3; D call uncertain. Trimming removed 7 bases at V and 2 bases at J, with 9 bases between. The CDR3 is 13 amino acids. Per germline, CDR1 WNHNN and CDR2 SYGVQD (reference sequence).

The chain links TRBV28 to TRBJ1-1; D uncertain. This CDR3 contains 16 residues. Germline V gene sequence: CDR1 MDHEN, CDR2 SYDVKM. Trimming left V 2 bases short and J 6 bases short, with 19 bases between. This CDR3 is CASSLGLGKRSSEAFF. The CDR3 DNA reads TGTGCCAGCAGTTTAGGTCTGGGGAAGAGGTCCTCTGAAGCTTTCTTT.

Details on this clone: Additional DNA sequences in this sample encode the identical CDR3. The chain recombines TRBV5-1 with TRBJ2-7; 14 nucleotides line up with TRBD2. J gave up 3 bases and V 4 bases, and 3 bases lay outside the gene matches. The CDR3 sequence is 15 residues long. Per germline, CDR1 SGHRS and CDR2 YFSETQ. The CDR3 nucleotides read TGCGCCAGCAGCCTGGGGACTAGCGGGAGCTACGAGCAGTACTTC. Translated, it gives CASSLGTSGSYEQYF.

The chain employs TRBV6-1 and TRBJ2-7; D may be TRBD1 (5 bases). The CDR3 loop spans 13 amino acids. Trimming removed 7 bases from V and 4 bases from J, with 14 bases in between. Germline lookup yields CDR1 MNHNS and CDR2 SASEGT. CDR3 sequence: CASMSGYSYEQYF. In nucleotides, the CDR3 is TGTGCCAGCATGTCAGGGTATAGTTACGAGCAGTACTTC.

V is TRBV18 and J is TRBJ1-6, with a tentative D call TRBD1 (6 bases). V was pared by 3 bases and J by 7 bases, with 13 bases between. This CDR3 has 15 amino acids. The germline gives CDR1 KGHSH, CDR2 LQKENI. CDR3 DNA sequence: TGTGCCAGCTCACCCGCCGCAGGGGACAATTCACCCCTCCACTTT. Translating gives CASSPAAGDNSPLHF.

The V call is TRBV29-1, the J call TRBJ2-5; TRBD2 matches 8 bases. Trimming at V came to 8 bases and at J to 2 bases, leaving 7 bases not matched to a gene. Germline CDR1 SQVTM, CDR2 ANQGSEA. The CDR3 has 13 amino acids. The DNA for the CDR3 is TGCAGCCCTACTATAGCGGGGCAAGAGACCCAGTACTTC. Its protein is CSPTIAGQETQYF. Full variable domain (outside the CDR3, taken from reference TRBV29-1 and TRBJ2-5): SAVISQKPSRDICQRGTSLTIQCQVDSQVTMMFWYRQQPGQSLTLIATANQGSEATYESGFVIDKFPISRPNLTFSTLTVSNMSPEDSSIYLCSPTIAGQETQYFGPGTRLLVL.

The chain links TRBV18 to TRBJ2-2; no clear D. In germline, CDR1 is KGHSH, CDR2 LQKENI. V was shortened by 2 bases and J by 8 bases, with 3 bases between the two germline ends. The CDR3 consists of 11 residues. The CDR3 DNA follows: TGTGCCAGCTCACCAAGGGGGGAGCTGTTTTTT. Protein sequence: CASSPRGELFF. Supplemented by reference TRBV18 and TRBJ2-2, the full variable domain reads NAGVMQNPRHLVRRRGQEARLRCSPMKGHSHVYWYRQLPEEGLKFMVYLQKENIIDESGMPKERFSAEFPKEGPSILRIQQVVRGDSAAYFCASSPRGELFFGEGSRLTVL.

J is TRBJ2-4 and V is TRBV27, with D tentatively TRBD1 (5 bases). The CDR3 has 15 residues. CDR1 MNHEY and CDR2 SMNVEV come from the germline V gene (reference sequence). Trimming pared 0 bases from V and 10 bases from J, leaving 16 bases between. The CDR3 loop reads CASSLSSVDSLIQYF. DNA for the CDR3: TGTGCCAGCAGTTTATCGAGTGTTGACAGCCTGATTCAGTACTTC.

About this clone: Other DNA sequences in the same sample also yield this CDR3. The V and J genes are TRBV7-2 and TRBJ1-1; D is uncertain. The CDR3 totals 15 residues. V lost 2 bases and J lost 0, with 10 bases in between. CDR1 is SGHTA, CDR2 FQGNSA, per germline. The CDR3 DNA sequence: TGTGCCAGCAGCTTATTGGGGTCCCTGAACACTGAAGCTTTCTTT. It encodes CASSLLGSLNTEAFF.

The J gene is TRBJ2-6, the V gene TRBV18, with D maybe TRBD1 (6 bases). Per the germline V gene, CDR1 is KGHSH and CDR2 is LQKENI. Between the trimmed V and J ends, which lost 2 bases and 0 bases, there was a span of 17 bases. This CDR3 region has 19 residues. CDR3 coding DNA: TGTGCCAGCTCACCATATCTACAAGGGGGTAACTCTGGGGCCAACGTCCTGACTTTC. This gives the protein CASSPYLQGGNSGANVLTF.